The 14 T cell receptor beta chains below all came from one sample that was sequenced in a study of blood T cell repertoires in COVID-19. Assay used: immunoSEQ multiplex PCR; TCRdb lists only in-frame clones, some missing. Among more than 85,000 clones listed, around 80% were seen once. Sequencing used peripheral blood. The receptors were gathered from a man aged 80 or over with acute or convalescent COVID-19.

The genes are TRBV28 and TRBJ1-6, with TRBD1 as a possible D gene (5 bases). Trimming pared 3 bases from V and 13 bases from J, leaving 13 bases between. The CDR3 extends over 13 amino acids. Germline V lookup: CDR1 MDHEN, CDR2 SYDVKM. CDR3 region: CASSFQGRRPLHF. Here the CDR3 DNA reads TGTGCCAGCAGTTTCCAGGGCCGAAGGCCCCTCCACTTT.

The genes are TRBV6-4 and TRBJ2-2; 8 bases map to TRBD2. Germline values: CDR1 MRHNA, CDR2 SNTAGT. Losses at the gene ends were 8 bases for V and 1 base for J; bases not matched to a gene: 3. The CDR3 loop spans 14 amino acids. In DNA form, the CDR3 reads TGTGCCAGCGGTAGCGGGGTGAACACCGGGGAGCTGTTTTTT. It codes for CASGSGVNTGELFF.

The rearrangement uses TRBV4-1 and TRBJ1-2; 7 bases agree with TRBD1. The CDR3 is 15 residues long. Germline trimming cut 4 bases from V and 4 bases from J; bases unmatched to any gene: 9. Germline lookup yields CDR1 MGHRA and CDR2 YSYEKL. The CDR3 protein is CASSPQEGQSYGYTF. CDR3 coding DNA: TGCGCCAGCAGCCCCCAGGAGGGACAGAGCTATGGCTACACCTTC.

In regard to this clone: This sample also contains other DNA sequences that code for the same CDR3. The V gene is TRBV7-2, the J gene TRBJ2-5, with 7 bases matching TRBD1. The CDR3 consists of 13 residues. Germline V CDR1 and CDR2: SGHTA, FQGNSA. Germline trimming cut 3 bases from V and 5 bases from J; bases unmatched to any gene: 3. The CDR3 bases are TGTGCCAGCAGCTTTGGCAGGGGGGAGACCCAGTACTTC. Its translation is CASSFGRGETQYF.

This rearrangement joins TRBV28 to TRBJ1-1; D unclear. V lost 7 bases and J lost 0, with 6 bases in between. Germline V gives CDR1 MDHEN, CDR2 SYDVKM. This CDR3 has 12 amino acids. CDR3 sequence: CASMGVNTEAFF. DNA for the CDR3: TGTGCCAGCATGGGAGTGAACACTGAAGCTTTCTTT.

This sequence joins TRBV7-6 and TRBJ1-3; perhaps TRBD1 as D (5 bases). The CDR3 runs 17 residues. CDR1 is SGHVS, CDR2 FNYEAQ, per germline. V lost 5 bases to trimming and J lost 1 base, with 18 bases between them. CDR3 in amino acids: CASSLWGGGLSGNTIYF. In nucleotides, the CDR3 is TGTGCCAGCAGCCTGTGGGGGGGAGGACTTTCTGGAAACACCATATATTTT.

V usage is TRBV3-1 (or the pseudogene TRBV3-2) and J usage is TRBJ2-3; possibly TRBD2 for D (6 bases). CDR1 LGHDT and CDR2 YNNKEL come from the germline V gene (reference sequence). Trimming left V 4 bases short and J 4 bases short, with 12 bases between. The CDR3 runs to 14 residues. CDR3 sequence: CASSPSGSPDTQYF. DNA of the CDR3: TGTGCCAGCAGCCCGTCCGGGAGCCCAGATACGCAGTATTTT.

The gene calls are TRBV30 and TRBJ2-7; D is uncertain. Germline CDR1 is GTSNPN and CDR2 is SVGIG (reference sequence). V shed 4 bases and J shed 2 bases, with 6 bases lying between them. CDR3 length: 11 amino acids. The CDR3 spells CAWMATYEQYF. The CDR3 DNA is TGTGCCTGGATGGCAACCTACGAGCAGTACTTC.

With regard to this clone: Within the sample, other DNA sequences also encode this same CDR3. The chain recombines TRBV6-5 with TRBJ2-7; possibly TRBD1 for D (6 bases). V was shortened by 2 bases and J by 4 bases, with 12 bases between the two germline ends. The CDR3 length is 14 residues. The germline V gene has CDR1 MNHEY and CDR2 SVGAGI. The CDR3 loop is CASSYGGGGYEQYF. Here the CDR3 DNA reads TGTGCCAGCAGTTACGGGGGCGGCGGGTACGAGCAGTACTTC.

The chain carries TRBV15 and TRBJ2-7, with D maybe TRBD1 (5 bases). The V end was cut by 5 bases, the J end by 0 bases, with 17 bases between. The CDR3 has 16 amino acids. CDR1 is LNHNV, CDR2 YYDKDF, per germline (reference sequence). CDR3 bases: TGTGCCACCAGCCCAAAACTTGACAGAATCTCCTACGAGCAGTACTTC. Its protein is CATSPKLDRISYEQYF.

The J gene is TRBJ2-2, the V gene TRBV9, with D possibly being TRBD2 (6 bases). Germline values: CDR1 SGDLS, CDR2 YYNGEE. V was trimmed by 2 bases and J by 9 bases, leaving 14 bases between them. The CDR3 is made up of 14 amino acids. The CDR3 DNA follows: TGTGCCAGCAGCGTCTCGGGAGCTGTGCGGGAGCTGTTTTTT. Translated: CASSVSGAVRELFF.

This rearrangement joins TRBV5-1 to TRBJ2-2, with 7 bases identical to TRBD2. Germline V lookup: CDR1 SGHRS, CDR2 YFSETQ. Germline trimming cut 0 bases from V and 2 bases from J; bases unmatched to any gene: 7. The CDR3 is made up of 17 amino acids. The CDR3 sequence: CASSLGLGEGNTGELFF. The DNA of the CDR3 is TGCGCCAGCAGCTTGGGCCTTGGGGAGGGAAACACCGGGGAGCTGTTTTTT.

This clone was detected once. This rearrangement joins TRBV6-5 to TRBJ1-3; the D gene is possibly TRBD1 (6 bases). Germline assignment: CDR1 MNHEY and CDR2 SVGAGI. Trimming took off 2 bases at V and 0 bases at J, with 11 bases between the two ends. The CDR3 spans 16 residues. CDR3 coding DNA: TGTGCCAGCAGTTACGGCAGGGGCCCCTCTGGAAACACCATATATTTT. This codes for CASSYGRGPSGNTIYF.

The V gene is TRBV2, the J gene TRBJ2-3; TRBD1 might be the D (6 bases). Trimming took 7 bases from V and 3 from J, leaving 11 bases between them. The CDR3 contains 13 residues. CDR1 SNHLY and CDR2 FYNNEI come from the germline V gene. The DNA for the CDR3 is TGTGCCAGCATCAGCCAGGGGACAGATACGCAGTATTTT. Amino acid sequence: CASISQGTDTQYF.